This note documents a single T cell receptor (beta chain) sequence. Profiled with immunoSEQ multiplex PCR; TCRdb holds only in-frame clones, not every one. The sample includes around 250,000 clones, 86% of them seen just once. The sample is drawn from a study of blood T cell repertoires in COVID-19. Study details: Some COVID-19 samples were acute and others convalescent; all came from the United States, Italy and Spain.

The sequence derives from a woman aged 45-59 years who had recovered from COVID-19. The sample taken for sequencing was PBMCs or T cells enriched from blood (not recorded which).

CDR3 nucleotides: TGTGCCAGCAGCTTAGATAGCGGGGTCGGAAACACCATATATTTT. It encodes CASSLDSGVGNTIYF. J is TRBJ1-3 and V is TRBV7-2; D is uncertain. The CDR3 has 15 residues. Germline assignment: CDR1 SGHTA and CDR2 FQGNSA. Trimming pared 1 base from V and 4 bases from J, leaving 11 bases between.